A selection of T cell receptor beta chains follows, all from one sample in a study of blood T cell repertoires in COVID-19. The protocol was immunoSEQ multiplex PCR, while the TCRdb copy is restricted to in-frame clones and leaves out a portion. The sample yields about 230,000 clones, around 83% seen once. What was sequenced was peripheral blood. These receptors were collected from a man aged 40-49 years who had recovered from COVID-19. CDR3s include the opening cysteine and the closing phenylalanine or tryptophan. Each record gives: D gene, J gene, V gene, clone size, CDR3 protein, CDR3 DNA. The D gene is left open where the match is weak. Size is omitted from some rows. Given values are once, few, many or a class for expanded clones.

- | TRBJ2-5 | TRBV18 | - | CASSPPELRETQYF | TGTGCCAGCTCACCACCGGAGTTAAGAGAGACCCAGTACTTC
- | TRBJ2-5 | TRBV11-3 | once | CASSPAGYQETQYF | TGTGCCAGCAGCCCCGCCGGGTACCAAGAGACCCAGTACTTC
- | TRBJ1-6 | TRBV9 | few | CASSMMGEGDLHF | TGTGCCAGCAGCATGATGGGGGAGGGGGACCTCCACTTT
- | TRBJ2-1 | TRBV3-1/TRBV3-2 | - | CASSQAQGSQFF | TGTGCCAGCAGCCAAGCACAGGGAAGTCAGTTCTTC
TRBD1 | TRBJ2-2 | TRBV4-1 | once | CASRGTGAGELFF | TGCGCCAGCAGGGGGACAGGGGCCGGGGAGCTGTTTTTT
TRBD1 | TRBJ2-1 | TRBV10-3 | - | CAISVVLGQGAYNEQFF | TGTGCCATCAGTGTTGTCCTGGGACAGGGGGCCTACAATGAGCAGTTCTTC
- | TRBJ2-5 | TRBV7-2 | - | CASSLASETQYF | TGTGCCAGCAGCTTAGCTTCGGAGACCCAGTACTTC
- | TRBJ1-2 | TRBV5-6 | - | CASSSLGLGYGYTF | TGTGCCAGCAGCTCCTTGGGACTTGGGTATGGCTACACCTTC
TRBD1 | TRBJ1-1 | TRBV7-6 | - | CASSRKQGADTEAFF | TGTGCCAGCAGCCGAAAACAGGGGGCGGACACTGAAGCTTTCTTT
- | TRBJ2-1 | TRBV3-1/TRBV3-2 | - | CASSQFGVVTEQFF | TGTGCCAGCAGCCAATTCGGAGTGGTTACTGAGCAGTTCTTC
- | TRBJ2-5 | TRBV6-4 | - | CASSEGGTQTQYF | TGTGCCAGCAGTGAGGGGGGGACACAGACCCAGTACTTC
- | TRBJ1-1 | TRBV3-1/TRBV3-2 | few | CASSQSFMNTEAFF | TGTGCCAGCAGCCAATCTTTTATGAACACTGAAGCTTTCTTT
- | TRBJ1-3 | TRBV5-1 | few | CASSPDRPGGNTIYF | TGCGCCAGCAGCCCTGATCGGCCGGGAGGAAACACCATATATTTT
TRBD1 | TRBJ1-2 | TRBV5-1 | - | CASSAQGGYGYTF | TGCGCCAGCAGCGCCCAGGGGGGCTATGGCTACACCTTC
TRBD1 | TRBJ2-1 | TRBV18 | - | CASSSRGIGYNEQFF | TGTGCCAGCTCATCCAGGGGGATCGGATACAATGAGCAGTTCTTC
- | TRBJ1-1 | TRBV7-9 | - | CASSLGRRQAMNTEAFF | TGTGCCAGCAGCTTAGGTCGGAGACAGGCTATGAACACTGAAGCTTTCTTT
TRBD1 | TRBJ1-1 | TRBV10-2 | - | CASSERRGQAVTEAFF | TGCGCCAGCAGTGAGAGGAGAGGACAGGCGGTCACTGAAGCTTTCTTT
- | TRBJ1-3 | TRBV19 | - | CASSILANSGNTIYF | TGTGCCAGTAGTATACTGGCAAACTCTGGAAACACCATATATTTT
TRBD1 | TRBJ1-2 | TRBV11-3 | - | CASSLDGQGAEYGYTF | TGTGCCAGCAGCTTAGATGGACAGGGGGCGGAATATGGCTACACCTTC
- | TRBJ2-7 | TRBV6-5 | - | CASSFQRSSYEQYF | TGTGCCAGCTCTTTCCAAAGGAGCTCCTACGAGCAGTACTTC
- | TRBJ1-5 | TRBV27 | - | CASSSYGGQPQHF | TGTGCCAGCAGTTCCTACGGGGGACAGCCCCAGCATTTT
- | TRBJ1-1 | TRBV29-1 | - | CSAMGQTNTEAFF | TGCAGCGCCATGGGGCAGACGAACACTGAAGCTTTCTTT
- | TRBJ1-1 | TRBV25-1 | - | CATNGGTEAFF | TGTGCCACCAACGGGGGCACTGAAGCTTTCTTT
- | TRBJ2-7 | TRBV6-2/TRBV6-3 | - | CASSYASSDYEQYF | TGTGCCAGCAGTTACGCCTCTAGCGACTACGAGCAGTACTTC
TRBD1 | TRBJ1-1 | TRBV18 | few | CASSRQGGTGTEAFF | TGTGCCAGCTCACGGCAGGGGGGAACGGGCACTGAAGCTTTCTTT
TRBD2 | TRBJ2-7 | TRBV5-3 | - | CARSLPGLAGAEQYF | TGTGCCAGAAGCTTACCGGGACTAGCGGGAGCCGAGCAGTACTTC
TRBD2 | TRBJ2-2 | TRBV27 | - | CASSPLAGGDTGELFF | TGTGCCAGCAGTCCTTTAGCGGGGGGCGACACCGGGGAGCTGTTTTTT
TRBD2 | TRBJ2-1 | TRBV2 | - | CASMTSSGSNEQFF | TGTGCCAGCATGACCTCTAGCGGGAGCAATGAGCAGTTCTTC
- | TRBJ2-3 | TRBV6-1 | few | CASSETRQSTDTQYF | TGTGCCAGCAGTGAGACTAGGCAGAGCACAGATACGCAGTATTTT
- | TRBJ1-3 | TRBV14 | - | CASSQGTVFNTIYF | TGTGCCAGCAGCCAAGGAACAGTCTTTAACACCATATATTTT
TRBD1 | TRBJ2-7 | TRBV6-5 | few | CASTRGQGHEQYF | TGTGCCAGCACACGAGGACAGGGCCACGAGCAGTACTTC
TRBD1 | TRBJ1-1 | TRBV11-3 | - | CASSLTGGNTEAFF | TGTGCCAGCAGCCTTACAGGGGGGAACACTGAAGCTTTCTTT
TRBD1 | TRBJ2-3 | TRBV29-1 | - | CSVDISGGTQYF | TGCAGCGTTGATATTTCAGGGGGTACGCAGTATTTT
- | TRBJ2-1 | TRBV9 | once | CASSGHTGNEQFF | TGTGCCAGCAGCGGACATACTGGGAATGAGCAGTTCTTC
- | TRBJ1-6 | TRBV27 | - | CASSLFWTDSPLHF | TGTGCCAGCAGTTTATTTTGGACAGATTCACCCCTCCACTTT
TRBD1 | TRBJ1-1 | TRBV30 | - | CAGVVFWGQGTSEAFF | TGTGCCGGGGTAGTGTTTTGGGGACAGGGGACTTCTGAAGCTTTCTTT
- | TRBJ2-5 | TRBV7-7 | once | CASSSGETQYF | TGTGCCAGCAGCTCGGGGGAGACCCAGTACTTC
TRBD2 | TRBJ2-3 | TRBV7-2 | - | CASSLSWRSAGGTQYF | TGTGCCAGCAGCTTATCGTGGCGTTCGGCGGGAGGTACGCAGTATTTT
TRBD1 | TRBJ1-1 | TRBV4-3 | once | CASSQDGTGDTEAFF | TGCGCCAGCAGCCAGGACGGGACAGGGGACACTGAAGCTTTCTTT
TRBD2 | TRBJ2-5 | TRBV5-8 | - | CASSSPGLAARETQYF | TGTGCCAGCAGCTCACCGGGACTAGCGGCCCGTGAGACCCAGTACTTC
- | TRBJ1-4 | TRBV28 | - | CASSLPNFEKLFF | TGTGCCAGCAGTTTACCCAACTTCGAAAAACTGTTTTTT
TRBD1 | TRBJ1-2 | TRBV9 | - | CASSSPTPDRGQSNYGYTF | TGTGCCAGCAGCTCACCAACCCCGGACAGGGGGCAATCTAACTATGGCTACACCTTC
- | TRBJ1-3 | TRBV19 | - | CASAKTATDSGNTIYF | TGTGCCAGCGCAAAGACCGCCACAGACTCTGGAAACACCATATATTTT
TRBD1 | TRBJ1-6 | TRBV6-5 | - | CASRGRDRVNSPLHF | TGTGCCAGCAGGGGACGGGACAGGGTTAATTCACCCCTCCACTTT
- | TRBJ2-2 | TRBV21-1 | - | CASSKALWRPKTGELFF | TGTGCCAGCAGCAAAGCGCTTTGGAGACCTAAGACCGGGGAGCTGTTTTTT